These 19 T cell receptor beta chains were sequenced from one sample in a study of cytomegalovirus exposure and HLA in healthy donors (TCRdb year 2017). Preparation of the library involved the immunoSEQ multiplex PCR assay. TCRdb took this table from immuneACCESS and kept in-frame rearrangements with V and J called. Such tables lack part of the clones; where checked against another copy, unresolved V genes explain under half of the gap, and the rest is unexplained. This sample holds 76,000 or so clones; approximately 93% were observed only once. The top ten clones comprise less than 2.5% of the sample. Sequencing input: PBMCs. The receptor source for this set is a young woman in good health and CMV-seronegative.

The chain couples TRBV6-5 to TRBJ2-1; no firm D call. Germline V CDR1 and CDR2: MNHEY, SVGAGI. Trimming left V 2 bases short and J 8 bases short, with 10 bases between. The CDR3 runs 13 residues. CDR3 loop: CASSYKPRDEQFF. The CDR3 DNA reads as TGTGCCAGCAGTTACAAACCTCGGGATGAGCAGTTCTTC.

This chain joins TRBV7-9 and TRBJ1-1, with D hard to call. Per germline, CDR1 SEHNR and CDR2 FQNEAQ (reference sequence). Between the trimmed V and J ends, which lost 1 base and 1 base, there was a span of 10 bases. CDR3 length: 15 residues. CDR3 residues: CASSLVVTKNTEAFF. Here the CDR3 DNA reads TGTGCCAGCAGCTTAGTCGTGACAAAGAACACTGAAGCTTTCTTT.

The rearrangement joins TRBV30 to TRBJ2-2, with D perhaps matching TRBD2 (5 bases). V was pared by 5 bases and J by 0 bases, with 13 bases between. Germline V gives CDR1 GTSNPN, CDR2 SVGIG (reference sequence). The CDR3 runs to 15 residues. CDR3 sequence: CAWGESFPNTGELFF. The CDR3 nucleotides are TGTGCCTGGGGGGAGAGTTTTCCGAACACCGGGGAGCTGTTTTTT.

The chain uses TRBV10-3 and TRBJ1-1; a weak D match, TRBD1 (6 bases). CDR1 ENHRY and CDR2 SYGVKD come from the germline V gene. V lost 10 bases and J lost 4, with 22 bases in between. The CDR3 runs to 15 residues. The CDR3 loop reads CATLGAGMIGTEAFF. CDR3 nucleotides: TGTGCCACGCTGGGGGCAGGGATGATAGGCACTGAAGCTTTCTTT.

This clone was picked up a small number of times. The rearrangement joins TRBV7-6 to TRBJ2-7; possible D gene TRBD1, 6 bases. The CDR3 is 15 amino acids. V shed 2 bases and J shed 4 bases, with 15 bases lying between them. In germline, CDR1 is SGHVS, CDR2 FNYEAQ. In DNA, the CDR3 is TGTGCCAGCAGCTTATATCAGGGGTTGAAATACGAGCAGTACTTC. It encodes CASSLYQGLKYEQYF.

This CDR3 is CASSQDGRGGLFF. Written as DNA, the CDR3 is TGTGCCAGCAGCCAAGACGGGCGGGGAGGGCTGTTTTTT. The chain couples TRBV14 to TRBJ1-4; no clear D gene. The germline gives CDR1 SGHDN, CDR2 FVKESK. The V end lost 0 bases, the J end lost 14 bases, and 13 bases lay between the germline ends. The CDR3 is 13 residues long. Complete variable domain (other parts from reference TRBV14 and TRBJ1-4): EAGVTQFPSHSVIEKGQTVTLRCDPISGHDNLYWYRRVMGKEIKFLLHFVKESKQDESGMPNNRFLAERTGGTYSTLKVQPAELEDSGVYFCASSQDGRGGLFFGSGTQLSVL.

Written as DNA, the CDR3 is TGTGCCAGCAGTACCGGGACTAGTCGCACCGAGCAGTACTTC. Translated: CASSTGTSRTEQYF. This rearrangement joins TRBV2 to TRBJ2-7; 8 bases match TRBD2. V dropped 5 bases and J dropped 6; count of bases not matched to a gene: 9. Germline V gives CDR1 SNHLY, CDR2 FYNNEI. CDR3 length: 14 amino acids. Full variable domain (missing parts from reference TRBV2 and TRBJ2-7): EPEVTQTPSHQVTQMGQEVILRCVPISNHLYFYWYRQILGQKVEFLVSFYNNEISEKSEIFDDQFSVERPDGSNFTLKIRSTKLEDSAMYFCASSTGTSRTEQYFGPGTRLTVT.

This chain links TRBV4-2 with TRBJ2-7; 12 bases match TRBD2. V lost 0 bases, J lost 4 bases, and 13 bases stayed unmatched. The CDR3 spans 19 residues. The germline gives CDR1 LGHNA, CDR2 YNFKEQ. The chain's CDR3 is CASSQERLGRLAGDYEQYF. The CDR3 DNA follows: TGTGCCAGCAGCCAAGAGAGGTTGGGAAGACTAGCGGGAGATTACGAGCAGTACTTC.

This rearrangement joins TRBV14 to TRBJ2-6; weak D call: TRBD1 (5 bases). The CDR3 spans 20 residues. Germline V gene data show CDR1 as SGHDN and CDR2 as FVKESK. The V end lost 1 base, the J end lost 5 bases, and 24 bases lay between the germline ends. The CDR3, as DNA: TGTGCCAGCAGCCAAGCGCGTTTAATGGGGCAAGCTGTCTGGGCCAACGTCCTGACTTTC. Encoded protein: CASSQARLMGQAVWANVLTF.

This chain links TRBV6-5 with TRBJ2-7; 7 positions match TRBD2. Germline values: CDR1 MNHEY, CDR2 SVGAGI. The CDR3 covers 14 residues. V was clipped by 8 bases and J by 2 bases; unmatched bases: 9. CDR3 DNA: TGTGCCAGCTGCGATGTGGCGGGAGCCTACGAGCAGTACTTC. Amino acid sequence: CASCDVAGAYEQYF.

V usage is TRBV2 and J usage is TRBJ2-5; TRBD2 might be the D (6 bases). The CDR3 consists of 13 residues. Germline-derived CDR1 and CDR2 are SNHLY and FYNNEI. Trimming cost V 6 bases and J 3 bases, with 11 bases left between them. The DNA for the CDR3 is TGTGCCAGCAGCAGGGACTTAAAAGAGACCCAGTACTTC. It specifies CASSRDLKETQYF.

The chain joins TRBV6-1 to TRBJ1-6; D unresolved. Looked up from germline, CDR1 is MNHNS and CDR2 is SASEGT. With 2 bases removed from V and 5 bases from J, the gap between germline ends came to 4 bases. The CDR3 length is 13 residues. The CDR3 here is CASSERDNSPLHF. In DNA form, the CDR3 reads TGTGCCAGCAGTGAACGGGATAATTCACCCCTCCACTTT.

CDR3 nucleotides: TGTGCCTGGAGCGTAGCTCCAACCGGGGAGCTGTTTTTT. Translating gives CAWSVAPTGELFF. The genes are TRBV30 and TRBJ2-2; D gene uncertain. Trimming cost V 3 bases and J 5 bases, with 10 bases left between them. This CDR3 has 13 residues. Per the germline V gene, CDR1 is GTSNPN and CDR2 is SVGIG (reference sequence).

V usage is TRBV2 and J usage is TRBJ2-1; 12 bases are a match to TRBD2. The CDR3 sequence is 14 residues long. The trim removed 6 bases at V and 8 bases at J, leaving 5 bases unmatched. CDR1 and CDR2 from the germline V gene are SNHLY and FYNNEI. The CDR3 loop is CASSGLAGTDEQFF. DNA of the CDR3: TGTGCCAGCAGCGGACTAGCGGGGACAGATGAGCAGTTCTTC.

V usage is TRBV9 and J usage is TRBJ1-2; 7 nucleotides match TRBD1. Looked up from germline, CDR1 is SGDLS and CDR2 is YYNGEE. V shed 3 bases, J shed 4 bases, and the junction held 3 bases outside the gene matches. This CDR3 has 13 residues. The CDR3 loop is CASSGGGIYGYTF. CDR3 in DNA: TGTGCCAGCAGCGGAGGGGGCATCTATGGCTACACCTTC.

The chain is built from TRBV4-3 and TRBJ1-4; D call uncertain. CDR1 is LGHNA and CDR2 is YSLEER in the germline V gene. The CDR3 contains 16 residues. Trimming shortened V by 0 bases and J by 3 bases, and 11 bases separated the two germline ends. This CDR3 is CASSQDGGLANEKLFF. The DNA for the CDR3 is TGCGCCAGCAGCCAAGATGGAGGGTTGGCTAATGAAAAACTGTTTTTT.

This chain links TRBV29-1 with TRBJ2-5; TRBD2 agrees at 7 bases. Germline loops: CDR1 SQVTM, CDR2 ANQGSEA. This CDR3 is built from 14 residues. V lost 6 bases to trimming and J lost 4 bases; unmatched junction nucleotides: 11. CDR3: CSVLWWREGETQYF. In nucleotides, the CDR3 is TGCAGCGTCCTATGGTGGAGGGAGGGAGAGACCCAGTACTTC.

As DNA, the CDR3 is TGTGCCAGCAGCCAAGCAAAAGGGGGCGAGCAGTACTTC. This sequence encodes CASSQAKGGEQYF. The rearrangement joins TRBV4-2 to TRBJ2-7; D perhaps matches TRBD1 (6 bases). The CDR3 is 13 amino acids. With 1 base removed from V and 6 bases from J, the gap between germline ends came to 10 bases. The germline gives CDR1 LGHNA, CDR2 YNFKEQ.

This clone has only one observation. The chain has TRBV7-9 and TRBJ1-2; TRBD1 matches at 10 bases. Germline trimming cut 2 bases from V and 3 bases from J; bases unmatched to any gene: 3. The CDR3 has 15 amino acids. Germline-derived CDR1 and CDR2 are SEHNR and FQNEAQ (reference sequence). The CDR3: CASSLTGTGDYGYTF. The DNA of the CDR3 is TGTGCCAGCAGCTTAACCGGGACAGGGGACTATGGCTACACCTTC.